This is a list of T cell receptor beta chains from one sample in a study of cytomegalovirus exposure and HLA in healthy donors. Assay: immunoSEQ multiplex PCR; the TCRdb copy retains only in-frame clones and omits some. The sample consists of 100,000 to 120,000 clones, roughly an eighth of them appearing once. The sequenced sample consisted of PBMCs. These receptors all stem from a man aged 40-55 years in good health and CMV-seropositive. The CDR3 runs from the conserved cysteine through the conserved F or W. The order of the fields is clone size, J gene, D gene, V gene, CDR3 protein, CDR3 DNA. D genes are given only for firm matches. The size entry is marked missing in some rows and otherwise reads once, few, many or a size class.

>NA|TRBJ2-7|TRBD1|TRBV4-1
CASSQDGTETYEQYF
TGCGCCAGCAGCCAAGACGGGACAGAGACCTACGAGCAGTACTTC
>few|TRBJ1-1|NA|TRBV4-3
CASSQDRGAANTEAFF
TGCGCCAGCAGCCAAGATCGCGGGGCCGCTAACACTGAAGCTTTCTTT
>NA|TRBJ2-3|NA|TRBV5-1
CASSRLEKGTDTQYF
TGCGCCAGCAGCCGGTTGGAGAAGGGCACAGATACGCAGTATTTT
>few|TRBJ2-7|NA|TRBV5-6
CASSLYSSSYEQYF
TGTGCCAGCAGCTTGTACAGCAGCTCCTACGAGCAGTACTTC
>few|TRBJ1-5|NA|TRBV6-1
CAALAGVSNQPQHF
TGTGCCGCTCTTGCAGGGGTCAGCAATCAGCCCCAGCATTTT
>few|TRBJ2-3|TRBD1|TRBV6-1
CASSRDRYTDTQYF
TGTGCCAGCAGTCGGGACAGATACACAGATACGCAGTATTTT
>NA|TRBJ2-1|TRBD2|TRBV28
CASSSGRLGNEQFF
TGTGCCAGCTCGAGCGGGAGGTTGGGAAATGAGCAGTTCTTC
>NA|TRBJ1-2|NA|TRBV27
CASSLSTGSLNYGYTF
TGTGCCAGCAGTTTATCAACCGGGAGCCTAAACTATGGCTACACCTTC
>NA|TRBJ2-7|TRBD2|TRBV4-3
CASSQELAVSSYEQYF
TGCGCCAGCAGCCAAGAACTAGCGGTCTCTTCTTACGAGCAGTACTTC
>NA|TRBJ2-1|NA|TRBV29-1
CSVYNYNEQFF
TGCAGCGTTTATAACTACAATGAGCAGTTCTTC
>NA|TRBJ1-1|TRBD1|TRBV11-2
CASRAGTGGQGAFF
TGTGCCAGCAGAGCCGGGACAGGGGGCCAGGGGGCTTTCTTT
>NA|TRBJ1-1|NA|TRBV6-5
CASSDSASNTEAFF
TGTGCCAGCAGCGACAGTGCTTCAAACACTGAAGCTTTCTTT
>few|TRBJ2-2|NA|TRBV7-9
CASSLPLAVGELFF
TGTGCCAGCAGCTTGCCCTTAGCTGTCGGGGAGCTGTTTTTT
>few|TRBJ1-4|NA|TRBV6-6
CASSRGHRTNEKLFF
TGTGCCAGCAGTCGGGGACATAGGACTAATGAAAAACTGTTTTTT
>few|TRBJ2-1|TRBD2|TRBV6-1
CASSDKLAGGYRSYNEQFF
TGTGCCAGCAGTGACAAACTAGCGGGAGGCTATCGCTCCTACAATGAGCAGTTCTTC
>few|TRBJ2-3|TRBD1|TRBV29-1
CSVRGRYTDTQYF
TGCAGCGTAAGGGGGCGTTACACAGATACGCAGTATTTT
>few|TRBJ2-4|TRBD2|TRBV19
CASSEGLAGDLNIQYF
TGTGCCAGTAGTGAGGGACTAGCGGGAGACTTAAACATTCAGTACTTC
>NA|TRBJ2-1|TRBD1|TRBV6-4
CASSYEGGLGYNEQFF
TGTGCCAGCAGTTACGAAGGGGGCCTGGGCTACAATGAGCAGTTCTTC
>NA|TRBJ1-5|TRBD1|TRBV10-3
CAISPGDRGDQPQHF
TGTGCCATCAGTCCGGGGGACAGGGGGGACCAGCCCCAGCATTTT
>NA|TRBJ1-1|TRBD1|TRBV15
CATSRAGTGATEAFF
TGTGCCACCAGCAGAGCCGGGACAGGGGCAACTGAAGCTTTCTTT
>few|TRBJ2-7|TRBD1|TRBV6-1
CASSEMLGTAYEQHF
TGTGCCAGCAGTGAGATGTTAGGGACAGCCTACGAGCAGCACTTC
>few|TRBJ1-2|NA|TRBV7-9
CASSLTEAEANYGYTF
TGTGCCAGCAGCTTAACGGAGGCAGAAGCTAACTATGGCTACACCTTC
>NA|TRBJ2-2|TRBD2|TRBV9
CASSAGVAGANTGELFF
TGTGCCAGCAGCGCTGGGGTAGCGGGAGCGAACACCGGGGAGCTGTTTTTT
>NA|TRBJ2-5|NA|TRBV10-3
CAISEEAGVPETQYF
TGTGCCATCAGTGAGGAGGCAGGGGTTCCAGAGACCCAGTACTTC
>few|TRBJ2-1|NA|TRBV29-1
CSVPRASSYNEQFF
TGCAGCGTTCCCCGCGCGAGCTCCTACAATGAGCAGTTCTTC
>few|TRBJ1-1|NA|TRBV7-8
CASSWQVRITEAFF
TGTGCCAGCAGCTGGCAGGTTCGTATCACTGAAGCTTTCTTT
>few|TRBJ2-7|TRBD2|TRBV6-5
CAARTSGYEQYF
TGTGCCGCCAGGACTAGCGGGTACGAGCAGTACTTC
>few|TRBJ1-3|NA|TRBV28
CASTAPGADENTIYF
TGTGCCAGCACCGCCCCAGGGGCCGACGAAAACACCATATATTTT
>NA|TRBJ2-5|NA|TRBV19
CASSTQGQRTQYF
TGTGCCAGTAGTACCCAAGGCCAGCGGACCCAGTACTTC
>NA|TRBJ2-3|TRBD2|TRBV27
CASSSRLAGGTDTQYF
TGTGCCAGCAGTTCCCGACTAGCGGGAGGCACAGATACGCAGTATTTT
>NA|TRBJ2-1|TRBD2|TRBV7-7
CASSLGASGSSNEQFF
TGTGCTAGCAGCTTAGGGGCTAGCGGGAGCTCCAATGAGCAGTTCTTC
>few|TRBJ1-2|NA|TRBV28
CASLRSSGNYGYTF
TGTGCCAGCCTACGTAGTTCGGGAAACTATGGCTACACCTTC
>few|TRBJ2-5|TRBD2|TRBV19
CASSIASGETQYF
TGTGCCAGTAGTATAGCTAGCGGTGAGACCCAGTACTTC
>NA|TRBJ1-2|NA|TRBV5-8
CASSLIGGMIEVGNYGYTF
TGTGCCAGCAGCTTGATAGGAGGGATGATTGAAGTGGGGAACTATGGCTACACCTTC
>few|TRBJ2-1|NA|TRBV10-3
CAIRARNQDNEQFF
TGTGCCATCAGAGCGAGAAACCAAGACAATGAGCAGTTCTTC
>NA|TRBJ1-2|TRBD1|TRBV29-1
CSAEVGQGDFGYTF
TGCAGCGCCGAGGTTGGACAGGGGGATTTCGGCTACACCTTC
>few|TRBJ2-7|NA|TRBV7-9
CASSPLGSFSYEQYF
TGTGCCAGCAGCCCATTGGGGAGTTTCTCCTACGAGCAGTACTTC
>NA|TRBJ2-7|NA|TRBV5-6
CASSSGSYEQYF
TGTGCCAGCAGCTCCGGGAGCTACGAGCAGTACTTC
>few|TRBJ1-1|TRBD1|TRBV15
CATSPEGASNTEAFF
TGTGCCACCAGCCCTGAGGGGGCATCGAACACTGAAGCTTTCTTT
>few|TRBJ2-7|NA|TRBV6-5
CASSYSGHGSYEQYF
TGTGCCAGCAGTTATAGCGGACACGGATCCTACGAGCAGTACTTC
>few|TRBJ2-1|NA|TRBV5-1
CASSLAEGLGLYNEQFF
TGCGCCAGCAGCTTGGCGGAGGGTTTGGGGTTATACAATGAGCAGTTCTTC
>few|TRBJ2-3|TRBD2|TRBV10-3
CAISDSTSGRGNTQYF
TGTGCCATCAGTGACTCGACTAGCGGGAGAGGGAATACGCAGTATTTT
>few|TRBJ2-7|TRBD2|TRBV2
CASSEVAGSSNTYEQYF
TGTGCCAGCAGTGAAGTAGCGGGCAGCTCTAATACCTACGAGCAGTACTTC